Included here is one T cell receptor beta chain sequence, with context. What it binds is unknown. The data were produced by immunoSEQ multiplex PCR, yet TCRdb's version contains in-frame clones alone and is incomplete. The repertoire holds nearly 25,000 clones, 90% to 95% seen once, with more than 2.5% in the top ten. This sample is drawn from a study of T cells in localized non-small cell lung cancer. Overall study findings and caveats: Higher T cell density in the blood was associated with longer overall survival, whereas higher adjacent-lung clonality associated with shorter survival.

The germline CDR1 and CDR2 sequences are MNHNS and SASEGT. Trimming removed 7 bases from V and 3 bases from J, with 10 bases in between. The CDR3 loop spans 13 amino acids. The chain has TRBV6-1 and TRBJ1-5, with a tentative D call TRBD1 (5 bases). The receptor comes from a woman aged 40 to 75 with stage I lung adenocarcinoma. Sequenced material: peripheral blood, taken before any cancer treatment. The CDR3 loop is CASTDSFNQPQHF. As DNA, the CDR3 is TGTGCCAGCACAGACAGCTTCAATCAGCCCCAGCATTTT.